This T cell receptor (beta chain) comes out of a study of CD8 T cells in ankylosing spondylitis. Comments on this clonotype: Antigen specificity is unknown.

J gave up 2 bases and V 5 bases, and 5 bases lay outside the gene matches. This CDR3 has 15 amino acids. Study-wide points: Seemingly characteristic of ankylosing spondylitis blood was a TCR beta motif consisting of roughly 8 highly homologous variants. According to the report, clones linked to the disease were significantly enriched in matched synovial fluid samples taken from ankylosing spondylitis patients. A subset of motif variants has previously been described in the synovial fluid and blood of reactive arthritis. Disease-linked clones bore a CD8+ phenotype and were relatively rare in peripheral blood.

Researchers built TCR beta libraries using quantitative 5'-RACE with molecular barcodes. Using its own MiXCR run on the 5' RACE reads, TCRdb lists one record per CDR3 protein. The sample includes around 430,000 distinct CDR3 sequences, 17% seen only once; the top ten take over 0.9%. The chain combines TRBV12-3 or TRBV12-4 with TRBJ2-7, with TRBD2 identical over 11 bases. The specimen was blood, either unsorted or a sorted T cell fraction (not recorded which). This receptor was obtained from a male donor with ankylosing spondylitis. CDR3 coding DNA: TGTGCCAGCAGTGACTCTAGCGGGGGGACCTACGAGCAGTACTTC. It yields the protein CASSDSSGGTYEQYF.